These 22 T cell receptor beta chains share one sample of origin, sequenced in a study of PD-1 blockade in classical Hodgkin lymphoma (TCRdb year 2020). What the time point label conveys for this sample: cycle 1 day 1 (C1D1), immediately before nivolumab initiation. Relapse after autologous stem cell transplantation had occurred in all trial patients, and cohorts A, B and C were distinguished by prior brentuximab vedotin exposure. Preparation of the library involved the immunoSEQ multiplex PCR assay. The source is immuneACCESS, and TCRdb retained only in-frame sequences with V and J called. Part of the clones is not carried over; for the studies checked, unresolved V genes explain less than half of this, and the remainder is unexplained. This sample is represented by around 40,000 clones; about three quarters of them were singletons. The top ten constitute around an eighth of the sample. Here the sequenced sample was peripheral blood mononuclear cells (PBMCs), taken at baseline. These receptors all come from a human donor with classical Hodgkin lymphoma.

V and J are TRBV15 and TRBJ2-5; D is unclear. Per germline, CDR1 LNHNV and CDR2 YYDKDF (reference sequence). Trimming shortened V by 5 bases and J by 4 bases, and 11 bases separated the two germline ends. This CDR3 contains 13 residues. In DNA, the CDR3 is TGTGCCACCAGCGGCGACCCTCGAGAGACCCAGTACTTC. Its protein is CATSGDPRETQYF.

This clone was picked up a small number of times. The chain couples TRBV11-2 to TRBJ1-1; the D gene is possibly TRBD1 (5 bases). The CDR3 is made up of 11 amino acids. V was cut by 4 bases and J by 7 bases, with 7 bases left in between. The germline gives CDR1 SGHAT, CDR2 FQNNGV. CDR3 nucleotides: TGTGCCAGCAGCTCGGGGGGTGAAGCTTTCTTT. Translating it yields CASSSGGEAFF.

The rearrangement links TRBV14 to TRBJ2-7, with D perhaps TRBD1 (5 bases). Germline-derived CDR1 and CDR2 are SGHDN and FVKESK. The CDR3 extends over 14 amino acids. The germline V and J ends were trimmed by 2 bases and 5 bases, with 13 bases remaining between them. The DNA of the CDR3 is TGTGCCAGCAGCCAACAGGGAATCGTCGACGAGCAGTACTTC. This sequence encodes CASSQQGIVDEQYF.

The chain employs TRBV5-1 and TRBJ2-3; 10 bases are a match to TRBD2. The CDR3 spans 16 residues. V lost 0 bases, J lost 6 bases, and 7 bases stayed unmatched. Germline V gene lookup returns CDR1 SGHRS and CDR2 YFSETQ. The CDR3 loop is CASSLGTSGAADTQYF. DNA of the CDR3: TGCGCCAGCAGCTTGGGAACTAGCGGGGCCGCGGATACGCAGTATTTT.

The chain combines TRBV7-2 with TRBJ2-2, with D perhaps matching TRBD1 or TRBD2 (5 bases each). Germline values: CDR1 SGHTA, CDR2 FQGNSA. V was clipped by 5 bases and J by 6 bases, with 19 bases between them. This CDR3 region has 16 residues. CDR3: CASSVGALGVSGELFF. The DNA for the CDR3 is TGTGCCAGCAGCGTCGGGGCCCTCGGTGTGTCCGGGGAGCTGTTTTTT.

This clone was seen a single time. The chain is built from TRBV6-1 and TRBJ2-1; 7 nucleotides match TRBD2. J lost 1 base, V lost 1 base, and 4 bases had no gene match. CDR1 is MNHNS, CDR2 SASEGT, per germline. The CDR3 consists of 16 residues. In DNA form, the CDR3 reads TGTGCCAGCAGTGAAGTAGGCGGGGGTTCCTACAATGAGCAGTTCTTC. Protein: CASSEVGGGSYNEQFF.

Of note for this clone: One junction end does not reproduce the germline sequence, and a read error may be involved. Here the CDR3 DNA reads TGTGCCAGCACCGCCCGACAGGGGGCATACGGACGGTTC. Residues: CASTARQGAYGRF. The chain employs TRBV6-1 and TRBJ1-2; 10 nucleotides agree with TRBD1. This CDR3 spans 13 amino acids. The germline CDR1 and CDR2 sequences are MNHNS and SASEGT.

This chain uses TRBV7-6 with TRBJ1-5, with TRBD1 identical over 7 bases. CDR3 size: 14 residues. V lost 1 base, J lost 6 bases, and 3 bases stayed unmatched. CDR1 SGHVS and CDR2 FNYEAQ come from the germline V gene. This CDR3 reads CASSLEQGTQPQHF. The CDR3 DNA follows: TGTGCCAGCAGCTTAGAACAGGGGACTCAGCCCCAGCATTTT.

The V call is TRBV30, the J call TRBJ2-7; 7 bases are shared with TRBD2. With 0 bases clipped from V and 0 bases from J, the junction kept 8 bases outside the gene matches. CDR3 length equals 16 residues. Germline CDR1 GTSNPN, CDR2 SVGIG (reference sequence). The DNA for the CDR3 is TGTGCCTGGAGTGTACGGGGGGACTTGAGCTCCTACGAGCAGTACTTC. Translation gives CAWSVRGDLSSYEQYF.

This clone has just a few counts. V is TRBV7-2 and J is TRBJ2-3; the D gene is possibly TRBD2 (6 bases). The germline V gene has CDR1 SGHTA and CDR2 FQGNSA. The CDR3 runs to 14 residues. V was clipped by 4 bases and J by 1 base, with 9 bases between them. CDR3 in amino acids: CASSWDSRTDTQYF. The CDR3 nucleotides are TGTGCCAGCAGCTGGGACTCCCGCACAGATACGCAGTATTTT.

The chain uses TRBV7-8 and TRBJ2-3; the D gene is possibly TRBD1 (5 bases). Trimming stripped 5 bases from V and 0 bases from J, with 12 bases between. Germline lookup yields CDR1 SGHVS and CDR2 FQNEAQ. The CDR3 is 15 amino acids. CDR3 in DNA: TGTGCCAGCAGCACCAGGGTCCCTAGCACAGATACGCAGTATTTT. Residues: CASSTRVPSTDTQYF. The whole variable domain, remainder taken from reference TRBV7-8 and TRBJ2-3, is GAGVSQSPRYKVAKRGQDVALRCDPISGHVSLFWYQQALGQGPEFLTYFQNEAQLDKSGLPSDRFFAERPEGSVSTLKIQRTQQEDSAVYLCASSTRVPSTDTQYFGPGTRLTVL.

The chain has TRBV9 and TRBJ2-7; 10 positions match TRBD1. The germline V gene encodes CDR1 SGDLS and CDR2 YYNGEE. The CDR3 loop spans 13 amino acids. V was clipped by 4 bases and J by 5 bases; unmatched bases: 3. In DNA form, the CDR3 reads TGTGCCAGCAGCTGGGACAGGGGAAACGAGCAGTACTTC. Amino acid sequence: CASSWDRGNEQYF.

The sample holds one count of this clone. The rearrangement joins TRBV11-2 to TRBJ2-1, with a tentative D call TRBD1 (5 bases). CDR3 size: 14 residues. Germline lookup yields CDR1 SGHAT and CDR2 FQNNGV. V was clipped by 3 bases and J by 5 bases, with 11 bases between them. CDR3 DNA: TGTGCCAGCAGCTTCTGGGGCGCAGACAATGAGCAGTTCTTC. Translated, it gives CASSFWGADNEQFF.

J is TRBJ2-2 and V is TRBV7-6; D is possibly TRBD1 or TRBD2 (5 bases each). Looked up from germline, CDR1 is SGHVS and CDR2 is FNYEAQ. With 2 bases removed from V and 8 bases from J, the gap between germline ends came to 12 bases. This CDR3 is built from 14 residues. CDR3 DNA sequence: TGTGCCAGCAGCTTATTTGGGGGTTCGGGGGAGCTGTTTTTT. This sequence encodes CASSLFGGSGELFF.

The chain has TRBV4-3 and TRBJ1-3; TRBD1 matches 10 bases. V lost 6 bases and J lost 2; bases outside the gene matches: 4. Germline V gene data show CDR1 as LGHNA and CDR2 as YSLEER. The CDR3 spans 15 residues. The CDR3 protein is CASSPGTGAGNTIYF. The CDR3 bases are TGCGCCAGCAGTCCCGGGACAGGGGCTGGAAACACCATATATTTT.

V usage is TRBV5-1 and J usage is TRBJ2-7; D ambiguous. Trimming stripped 3 bases from V and 0 bases from J, with 13 bases between. The CDR3 extends over 15 amino acids. CDR1 and CDR2 from the germline V gene are SGHRS and YFSETQ. This chain's CDR3 is CASSYSSVYSYEQYF. In DNA form, the CDR3 reads TGCGCCAGCAGCTACTCGTCTGTGTACTCCTACGAGCAGTACTTC.

The chain uses TRBV5-1 and TRBJ1-2; 8 bases align to TRBD1. Per germline, CDR1 SGHRS and CDR2 YFSETQ. Trimming at V came to 4 bases and at J to 5 bases, leaving 4 bases not matched to a gene. The CDR3 extends over 13 amino acids. The CDR3 loop reads CASSLGTGYGYTF. DNA of the CDR3: TGCGCCAGCAGCCTAGGGACAGGTTATGGCTACACCTTC.

The chain carries TRBV19 and TRBJ2-7, with a weak D call TRBD1 (6 bases). Trimming shortened V by 1 base and J by 6 bases, and 19 bases separated the two germline ends. This CDR3 contains 16 residues. The germline CDR1 and CDR2 sequences are LNHDA and SQIVND (reference sequence). CDR3 sequence reads: CASSIGGGAGRSEQYF. CDR3 nucleotides: TGTGCCAGTAGTATAGGAGGGGGTGCAGGGAGAAGCGAGCAGTACTTC.

This chain uses TRBV2 with TRBJ2-2; D is perhaps TRBD2 (5 bases). Germline assignment: CDR1 SNHLY and CDR2 FYNNEI. Trimming pared 4 bases from V and 7 bases from J, leaving 7 bases between. This CDR3 is built from 12 residues. In DNA, the CDR3 is TGTGCCAGCAGTGGAGGGCACGGGGAGCTGTTTTTT. The encoded protein is CASSGGHGELFF.

The chain has TRBV4-3 and TRBJ1-2, with D uncertain. Germline loops: CDR1 LGHNA, CDR2 YSLEER. V shed 3 bases and J shed 8 bases, with 19 bases lying between them. This CDR3 has 15 amino acids. The CDR3: CASSHEWVQPPGYTF. DNA for the CDR3: TGCGCCAGCAGCCACGAGTGGGTACAGCCACCCGGCTACACCTTC.

There are a few counts of this clone. The chain has TRBV27 and TRBJ2-7; no clear D. This CDR3 comprises 14 residues. V was shortened by 5 bases and J by 0 bases, with 11 bases between the two germline ends. Germline-derived CDR1 and CDR2 are MNHEY and SMNVEV (reference sequence). The CDR3 loop is CASSGLLHSYEQYF. CDR3 in DNA: TGTGCCAGCAGTGGTCTCCTCCACTCCTACGAGCAGTACTTC.

The chain carries TRBV5-4 and TRBJ1-5; D possibly corresponds to TRBD1 (6 bases). The CDR3 is made up of 17 amino acids. V was trimmed by 4 bases and J by 2 bases, leaving 19 bases between them. Germline lookup yields CDR1 SGHNT and CDR2 YYREEE (reference sequence). CDR3: CASSPTQNRAGNQPQHF. The CDR3, as DNA: TGTGCCAGCAGCCCCACTCAAAACAGGGCGGGCAATCAGCCCCAGCATTTT.